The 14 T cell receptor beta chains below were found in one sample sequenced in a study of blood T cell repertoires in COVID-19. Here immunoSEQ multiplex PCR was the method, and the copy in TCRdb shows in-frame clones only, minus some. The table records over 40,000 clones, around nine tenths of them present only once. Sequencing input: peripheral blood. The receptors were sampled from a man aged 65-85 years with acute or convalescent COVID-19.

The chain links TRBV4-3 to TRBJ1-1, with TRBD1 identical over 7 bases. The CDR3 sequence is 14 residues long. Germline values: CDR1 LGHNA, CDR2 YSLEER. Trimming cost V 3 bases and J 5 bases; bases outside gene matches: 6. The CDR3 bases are TGCGCCAGCAGCCACACCTCACAGGGGACTGAAGCTTTCTTT. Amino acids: CASSHTSQGTEAFF.

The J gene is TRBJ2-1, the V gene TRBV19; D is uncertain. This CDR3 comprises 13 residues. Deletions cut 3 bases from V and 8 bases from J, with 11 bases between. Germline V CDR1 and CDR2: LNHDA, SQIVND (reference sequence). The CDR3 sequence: CASSISRIDEQFF. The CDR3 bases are TGTGCCAGTAGTATCAGCAGGATCGATGAGCAGTTCTTC.

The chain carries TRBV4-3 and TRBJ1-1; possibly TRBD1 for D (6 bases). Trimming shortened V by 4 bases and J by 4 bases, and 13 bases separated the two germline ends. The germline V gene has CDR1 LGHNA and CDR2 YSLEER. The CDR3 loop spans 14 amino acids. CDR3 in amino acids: CASSPRQGITEAFF. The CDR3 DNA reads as TGCGCCAGCAGCCCGAGGCAGGGGATCACTGAAGCTTTCTTT.

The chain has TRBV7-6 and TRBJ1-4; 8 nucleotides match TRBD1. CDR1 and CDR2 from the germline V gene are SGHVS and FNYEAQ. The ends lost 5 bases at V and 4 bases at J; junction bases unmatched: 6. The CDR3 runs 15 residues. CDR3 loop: CASSGGQALNEKLFF. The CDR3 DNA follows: TGTGCCAGCAGCGGGGGACAGGCTCTTAATGAAAAACTGTTTTTT.

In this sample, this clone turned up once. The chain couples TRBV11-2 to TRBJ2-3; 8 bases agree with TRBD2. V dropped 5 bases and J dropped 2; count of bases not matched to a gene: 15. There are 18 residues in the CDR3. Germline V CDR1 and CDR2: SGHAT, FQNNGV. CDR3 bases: TGTGCCAGCAGCCCCGGAGGGGGAGCGGGGGCCACCACAGATACGCAGTATTTT. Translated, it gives CASSPGGGAGATTDTQYF.

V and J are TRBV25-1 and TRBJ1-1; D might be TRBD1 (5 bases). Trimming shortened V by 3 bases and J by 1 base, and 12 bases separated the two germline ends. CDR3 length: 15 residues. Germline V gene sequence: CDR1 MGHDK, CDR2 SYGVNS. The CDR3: CASSDLMGGNTEAFF. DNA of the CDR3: TGTGCCAGCAGTGACTTGATGGGGGGGAACACTGAAGCTTTCTTT.

This chain's CDR3 is CASSQSGQGAFF. The DNA for the CDR3 is TGTGCCAGCAGCCAAAGCGGGCAGGGAGCTTTCTTT. The chain combines TRBV21-1 with TRBJ1-1. TRBV21-1 is a known pseudogene. The CDR3 totals 12 residues.

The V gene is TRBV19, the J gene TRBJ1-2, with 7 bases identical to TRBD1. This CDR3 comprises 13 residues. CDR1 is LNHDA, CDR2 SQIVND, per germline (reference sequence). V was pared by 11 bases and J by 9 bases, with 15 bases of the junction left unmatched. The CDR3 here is CASNAGGATRYTF. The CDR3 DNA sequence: TGTGCCTCAAACGCAGGGGGTGCCACTCGCTACACCTTC.

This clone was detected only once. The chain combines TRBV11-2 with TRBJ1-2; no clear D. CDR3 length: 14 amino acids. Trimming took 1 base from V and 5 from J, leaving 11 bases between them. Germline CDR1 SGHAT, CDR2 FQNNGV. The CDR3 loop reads CASSLVRGWYGYTF. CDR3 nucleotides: TGTGCCAGCAGCTTAGTACGAGGGTGGTATGGCTACACCTTC.

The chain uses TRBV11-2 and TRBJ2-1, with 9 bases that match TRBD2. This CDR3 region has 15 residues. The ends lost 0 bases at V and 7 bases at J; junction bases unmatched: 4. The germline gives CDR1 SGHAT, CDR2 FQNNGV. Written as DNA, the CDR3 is TGTGCCAGCAGCTTAGATCGGCTAGCGGGGAATGAGCAGTTCTTC. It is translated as CASSLDRLAGNEQFF.

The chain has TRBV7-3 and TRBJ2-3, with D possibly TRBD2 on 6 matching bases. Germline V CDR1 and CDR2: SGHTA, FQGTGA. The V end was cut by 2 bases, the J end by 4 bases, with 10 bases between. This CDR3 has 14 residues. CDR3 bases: TGTGCCAGCAGCTTACTCGGGGGTTCAGATACGCAGTATTTT. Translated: CASSLLGGSDTQYF.

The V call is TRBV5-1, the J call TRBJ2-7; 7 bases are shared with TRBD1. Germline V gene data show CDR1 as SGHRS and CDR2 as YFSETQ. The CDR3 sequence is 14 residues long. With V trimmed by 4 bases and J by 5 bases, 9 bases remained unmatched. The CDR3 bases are TGCGCCAGCAGCCTTCGGGACAGCAGGAACGAGCAGTACTTC. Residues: CASSLRDSRNEQYF.

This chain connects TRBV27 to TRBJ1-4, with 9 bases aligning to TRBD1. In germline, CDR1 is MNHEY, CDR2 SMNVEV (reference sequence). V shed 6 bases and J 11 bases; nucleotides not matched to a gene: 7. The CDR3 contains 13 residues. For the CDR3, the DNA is TGTGCCAGCAGCAGGTCCGGACAGGGGAAACTGTTTTTT. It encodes CASSRSGQGKLFF.

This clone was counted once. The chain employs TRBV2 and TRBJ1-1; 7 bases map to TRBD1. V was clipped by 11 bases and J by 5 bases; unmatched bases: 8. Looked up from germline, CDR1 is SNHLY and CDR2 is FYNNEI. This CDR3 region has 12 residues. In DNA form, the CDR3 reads TGTGCCTGCGGGGCAGGGGGGACTGAAGCTTTCTTT. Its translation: CACGAGGTEAFF.